This entry describes one T cell receptor beta chain. Its cognate antigen has yet to be identified. There are no base qualities to consult, and no much larger clone falls within one base. The immunoSEQ Assay, a bias-controlled multiplex PCR, was used to amplify TCRbeta CDR3 regions from genomic DNA. The original methods were these. The number of nucleated cells in each sample was estimated by amplification of reference gene primers within the assay. Sequence reads were collapsed and filtered to measure the absolute abundance of every unique TCRbeta CDR3 rearrangement. For each sample, productive Simpson clonality was calculated as the square root of Simpson's diversity index over productive rearrangements. TCRdb took over this immuneACCESS table, retaining in-frame rearrangements with V and J assigned. Such tables are incomplete; in checked studies, under half of the missing clones stem from an unresolved V gene, and the remainder is unexplained. Clone size and the V and J calls come from that table; the DNA yielded D and trimming. The sample profile shows about 240,000 clones; 83% of them were found once. The biggest ten clones account for around 5.9% of the sample.

This entry belongs to a study of blood T cell repertoires in COVID-19 (dated by TCRdb to the early 2020s). Study-wide context: Collaborator samples came from the United States, Italy and Spain and covered acute and convalescent phases of COVID-19. The prospective study material was composed of cDNA or gDNA derived from T cells, B-cell-depleted T cells, or PBMCs. Subjects who had been exposed to COVID-19, were actively infected with it, or had recovered from it provided the deeply sampled blood TCRbeta repertoires that made up the dataset. The repertoires were released in a freely available public database meant as a resource for research on the immune response to SARS-CoV-2. The samples were drawn from two sources: the first 160 participants of the ongoing ImmuneRACE study, and 1,254 subjects contributed by 6 global collaborators. Nearly every sample came with metadata listing a de-identified subject ID, COVID-19 status, age in years and sex. Where available, HLA class I and class II types were taken from metadata supplied by the sample provider and were not determined by assay-based typing.

Each collaborating institution followed its own protocols to collect whole blood in K2EDTA tubes. For TCRbeta analysis, collaborators shipped samples in one of three forms: frozen whole blood, isolated PBMCs, or DNA extracted from either of those sample types. The CDR3 spans 15 residues, from the cysteine through the phenylalanine. Kept here is only the CDR3 DNA, which spans 45 bases and is read in frame from base 1. Reading the germline V gene (reference sequence) gives CDR1 SGHAT and CDR2 FQDESV. At the junction V is shortened by 4 bases and J by 8 bases, with 18 bases in between. The full study reports these points: The quantity of clinical and demographic metadata differed by source and by participant and was supplied without curation.

What was sequenced was peripheral blood. The chain was built from TRBV11-1 and TRBJ2-1; D gene: possibly TRBD2, on 6 matching bases. The clonotype comes from a human donor in a cohort sampled during active COVID-19. The CDR3 in this case is CASSSEGTPDDEQFF. In nucleotide form, the sequence is TGTGCCAGCAGCTCCGAGGGGACTCCCGACGATGAGCAGTTCTTC.